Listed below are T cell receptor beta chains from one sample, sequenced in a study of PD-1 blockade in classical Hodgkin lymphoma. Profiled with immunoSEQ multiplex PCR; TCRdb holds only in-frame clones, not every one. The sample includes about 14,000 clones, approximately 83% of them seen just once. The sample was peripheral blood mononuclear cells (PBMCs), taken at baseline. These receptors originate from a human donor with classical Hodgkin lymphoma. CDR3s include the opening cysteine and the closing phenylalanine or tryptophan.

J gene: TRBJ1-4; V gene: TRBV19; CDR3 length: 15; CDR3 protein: CASSIWTGGKEKLFF
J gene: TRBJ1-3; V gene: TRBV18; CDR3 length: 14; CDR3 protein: CASRPQRSGNTIYF
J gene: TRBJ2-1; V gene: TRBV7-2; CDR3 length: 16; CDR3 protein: CASSHVSGGALNEQFF
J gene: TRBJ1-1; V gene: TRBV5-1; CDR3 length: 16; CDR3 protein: CASSTAFRGPNTEAFF
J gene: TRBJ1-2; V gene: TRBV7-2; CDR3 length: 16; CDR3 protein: CASSSDAQRFNYGYTF
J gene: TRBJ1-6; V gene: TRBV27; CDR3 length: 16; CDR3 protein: CASSSRRRGAGSPLHF
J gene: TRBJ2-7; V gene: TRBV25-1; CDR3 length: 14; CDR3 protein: CASSEFREGGGQYF
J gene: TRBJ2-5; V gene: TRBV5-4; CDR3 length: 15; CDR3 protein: CASSLSMWGPETQYF
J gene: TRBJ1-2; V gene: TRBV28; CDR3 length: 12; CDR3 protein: CASGLQGYGYTF
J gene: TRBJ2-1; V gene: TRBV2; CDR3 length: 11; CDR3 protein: CASSHGVLLFF
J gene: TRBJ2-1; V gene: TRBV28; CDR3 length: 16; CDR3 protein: CASSSIMGLAYNEQFF
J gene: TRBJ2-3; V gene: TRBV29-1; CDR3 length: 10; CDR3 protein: CSGGQGTQYF
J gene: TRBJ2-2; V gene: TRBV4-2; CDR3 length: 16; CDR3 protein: CASSQEGTGDTGELFF
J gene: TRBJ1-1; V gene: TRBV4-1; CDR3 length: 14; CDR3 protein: CASSQWDKNTEAFF
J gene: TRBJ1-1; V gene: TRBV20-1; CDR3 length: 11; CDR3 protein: CSARGGTEAFF
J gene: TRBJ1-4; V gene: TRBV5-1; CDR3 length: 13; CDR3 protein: CASSFPGNEKLFF
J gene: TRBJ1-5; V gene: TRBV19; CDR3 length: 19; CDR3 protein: CASSIGRLRAVYSNQPQHF
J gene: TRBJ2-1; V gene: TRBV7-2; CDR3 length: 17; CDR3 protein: CASSPQTNPGSYNEQFF
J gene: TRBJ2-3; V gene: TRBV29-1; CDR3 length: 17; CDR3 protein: CSVEGGASGGVSDTQYF
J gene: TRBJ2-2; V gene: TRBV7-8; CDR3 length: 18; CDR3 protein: CASSLAASGGLNTGELFF
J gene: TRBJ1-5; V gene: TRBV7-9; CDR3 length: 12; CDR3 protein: CASSPEGVGLHF
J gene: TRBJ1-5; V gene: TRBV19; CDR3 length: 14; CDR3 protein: CASRRQGAQQPQHF
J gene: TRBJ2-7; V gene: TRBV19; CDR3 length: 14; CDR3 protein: CASSMPGEAYEQYF
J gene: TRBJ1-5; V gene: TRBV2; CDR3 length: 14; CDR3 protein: CASSEQGAKEPQHF
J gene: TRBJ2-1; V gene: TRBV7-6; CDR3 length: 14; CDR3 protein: CASSWRGALNEQFF
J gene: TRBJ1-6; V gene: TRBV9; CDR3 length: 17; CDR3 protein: CASSPRPTGGPDSPLHF
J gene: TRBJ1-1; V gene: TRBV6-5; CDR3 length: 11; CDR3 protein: CASTQRGEAFF
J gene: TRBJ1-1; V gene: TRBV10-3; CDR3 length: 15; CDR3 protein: CAISESRGWNTEAFF
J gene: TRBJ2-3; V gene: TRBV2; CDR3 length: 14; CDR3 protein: CASSSGPPTDTQYF
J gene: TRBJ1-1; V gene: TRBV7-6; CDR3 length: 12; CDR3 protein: CASSLDSAEAFF
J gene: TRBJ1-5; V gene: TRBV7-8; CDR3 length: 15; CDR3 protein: CASSLSTGSNQPQHF
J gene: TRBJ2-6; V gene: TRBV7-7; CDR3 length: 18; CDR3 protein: CASSKAVKPQSRANVLTF
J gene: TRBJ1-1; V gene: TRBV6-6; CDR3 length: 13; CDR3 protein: CASNGNADTEAFF
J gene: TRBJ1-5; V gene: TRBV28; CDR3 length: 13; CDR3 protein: CASRPDSNQPQHF
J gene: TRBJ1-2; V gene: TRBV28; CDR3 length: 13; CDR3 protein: CASSIARQNGYTF
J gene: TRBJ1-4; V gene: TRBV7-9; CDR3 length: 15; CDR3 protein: CASSPEGRTNEKLFF
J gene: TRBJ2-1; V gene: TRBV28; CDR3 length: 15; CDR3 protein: CASSPWTGTDNEQFF